This TCR beta chain was captured in a study of blood T cell repertoires in COVID-19. At the level of the study: PBMCs, B-cell-depleted T cells, or T cells were the source of the cDNA or gDNA that made up the material.

Per germline, CDR1 SGHDT and CDR2 YYEEEE. CDR3 size: 12 residues. V gave up 9 bases and J gave up 0 bases, with 9 bases separating them. Method: immunoSEQ multiplex PCR; TCRdb's copy keeps in-frame clones and lacks some. Found here are some 400,000 clones, 90% of them singletons; the top ten hold roughly 6.8%. The chain is built from TRBV5-6 and TRBJ1-2; D possibly corresponds to TRBD1 (5 bases). This clonotype originated in a man aged 18 to 29 with active or convalescent COVID-19. Sequencing was performed on peripheral blood. The CDR3 coding sequence is TGTGCCACTAGGGGCTCTAACTATGGCTACACCTTC. As protein: CATRGSNYGYTF.